These 31 T cell receptor beta chains originate from one sample sequenced in a study of cytotoxic CD8 clonotypes in ibrutinib-treated CLL. Generated by immunoSEQ multiplex PCR, the TCRdb table keeps only in-frame clones and is missing some. The sample holds over 130,000 clones, approximately 80% seen once. Sequences were derived from PBMCs, sampled after 36 months of ibrutinib treatment. These receptors originate from a human donor with chronic lymphocytic leukemia.

This sequence joins TRBV11-2 and TRBJ1-1; the D gene is possibly TRBD1 (5 bases). Per the germline V gene, CDR1 is SGHAT and CDR2 is FQNNGV. This CDR3 has 12 amino acids. V dropped 1 base and J dropped 11 bases, with 11 bases sitting between them. The CDR3 region is CASSLVGAEAFF. CDR3 sequence (DNA): TGTGCCAGCAGCTTAGTAGGGGCGGAGGCTTTCTTT.

V usage is TRBV28 and J usage is TRBJ1-5; D is uncertain. Trimming cost V 7 bases and J 6 bases, with 13 bases left between them. Per germline, CDR1 MDHEN and CDR2 SYDVKM. This CDR3 region has 13 residues. The CDR3 is CASIEGGVQPQHF. The CDR3 nucleotides read TGTGCCAGCATTGAAGGCGGGGTTCAGCCCCAGCATTTT. Variable domain in full (rest from reference TRBV28 and TRBJ1-5): DVKVTQSSRYLVKRTGEKVFLECVQDMDHENMFWYRQDPGLGLRLIYFSYDVKMKEKGDIPEGYSVSREKKERFSLILESASTNQTSMYLCASIEGGVQPQHFGDGTRLSIL.

The chain joins TRBV7-6 to TRBJ2-1, with 12 bases lining up with TRBD2. The CDR3 runs to 15 residues. From germline, CDR1 is SGHVS and CDR2 FNYEAQ. J gave up 8 bases and V 5 bases, and 7 bases lay outside the gene matches. CDR3 residues: CASSPSSGGAYEQFF. CDR3 nucleotides: TGTGCCAGCAGCCCTTCTAGCGGGGGGGCTTATGAGCAGTTCTTC. Looking up the rest from reference TRBV7-6 and TRBJ2-1 gives the full variable domain: GAGVSQSPRYKVTKRGQDVALRCDPISGHVSLYWYRQALGQGPEFLTYFNYEAQQDKSGLPNDRFSAERPEGSISTLTIQRTEQRDSAMYRCASSPSSGGAYEQFFGPGTRLTVL.

This chain connects TRBV2 to TRBJ2-5, with TRBD2 identical over 7 bases. The CDR3 length is 14 residues. Trimming cost V 5 bases and J 4 bases; bases outside gene matches: 7. CDR1 SNHLY and CDR2 FYNNEI come from the germline V gene. CDR3 region: CASSLRDYLETQYF. In DNA form, the CDR3 reads TGTGCCAGCAGTCTGCGGGACTACTTAGAGACCCAGTACTTC.

This sequence joins TRBV6-5 and TRBJ1-5; 7 bases agree with TRBD1. In germline, CDR1 is MNHEY, CDR2 SVGAGI. V shed 6 bases and J 1 base; nucleotides not matched to a gene: 0. The CDR3 has 13 amino acids. The CDR3 coding sequence is TGTGCCAGCAGACAGGGGAGCAATCAGCCCCAGCATTTT. This sequence encodes CASRQGSNQPQHF.

This sequence joins TRBV7-9 and TRBJ2-1; TRBD2 matches 9 bases. The V gene's germline CDR1 is SEHNR and CDR2 FQNEAQ (reference sequence). The CDR3 contains 16 residues. The V and J ends lost 6 bases and 0 bases, in that order; junction bases with no gene match: 6. The CDR3 region is CASSRRAGGSYNEQFF. For the CDR3, the DNA is TGTGCCAGCAGTCGGAGAGCGGGGGGCTCCTACAATGAGCAGTTCTTC. Variable domain in full (rest from reference TRBV7-9 and TRBJ2-1): DTGVSQNPRHKITKRGQNVTFRCDPISEHNRLYWYRQTLGQGPEFLTYFQNEAQLEKSRLLSDRFSAERPKGSFSTLEIQRTEQGDSAMYLCASSRRAGGSYNEQFFGPGTRLTVL.

The CDR3, as DNA: TGTGCCAGCAGCCTTCTAGCGGGGGGCACAGATACGCAGTATTTT. Protein: CASSLLAGGTDTQYF. V gene TRBV9 combines with J gene TRBJ2-3, with TRBD2 matching 10 bases. Trimming took 4 bases from V and 1 from J; bases not matched to a gene: 3. Looked up from germline, CDR1 is SGDLS and CDR2 is YYNGEE. The CDR3 totals 15 residues.

This chain connects TRBV5-1 to TRBJ1-4; 11 bases are shared with TRBD1. Germline CDR1 and CDR2: SGHRS and YFSETQ. Trimming took 5 bases from V and 1 from J; bases not matched to a gene: 4. The CDR3 spans 16 residues. Written as DNA, the CDR3 is TGCGCCAGCAGTCGGGGACAGGGGGAAACTAATGAAAAACTGTTTTTT. Protein sequence: CASSRGQGETNEKLFF.

The V call is TRBV5-6, the J call TRBJ1-2; 7 positions match TRBD1. Germline-derived CDR1 and CDR2 are SGHDT and YYEEEE. The CDR3 totals 13 residues. V gave up 3 bases and J gave up 4 bases; unmatched junction bases: 3. CDR3 amino acids: CASSSDRAYGYTF. CDR3 nucleotides: TGTGCCAGCAGCTCAGACAGGGCCTATGGCTACACCTTC.

CDR3 in amino acids: CAWSVLGQGGYTF. CDR3 nucleotide sequence: TGTGCCTGGAGTGTACTGGGACAGGGTGGCTACACCTTC. The V call is TRBV30, the J call TRBJ1-2; TRBD1 aligns across 9 bases. Germline CDR1 GTSNPN, CDR2 SVGIG (reference sequence). This CDR3 is built from 13 residues. Trimming removed 0 bases from V and 7 bases from J; junction bases left unmatched: 3.

This sequence joins TRBV18 and TRBJ2-5; 9 bases align to TRBD2. The DNA matches TRBJ2-7 better at its end, which makes the J call doubtful. The CDR3 totals 15 residues. The germline V gene has CDR1 KGHSH and CDR2 LQKENI. The CDR3 loop reads CASSPSAGGIYEQYF. The CDR3 region has the DNA TGTGCCAGCTCACCATCAGCGGGAGGTATTTACGAGCAGTACTTC.

The V call is TRBV5-1, the J call TRBJ2-3; TRBD1 might be the D (5 bases). Germline lookup yields CDR1 SGHRS and CDR2 YFSETQ. The CDR3 runs to 16 residues. V was pared by 2 bases and J by 3 bases, with 16 bases between. The CDR3 protein is CASSLSLAGWTDTQYF. CDR3 nucleotide sequence: TGCGCCAGCAGCTTATCGTTGGCAGGGTGGACAGATACGCAGTATTTT. The full variable domain, rest sourced from reference TRBV5-1 and TRBJ2-3, is KAGVTQTPRYLIKTRGQQVTLSCSPISGHRSVSWYQQTPGQGLQFLFEYFSETQRNKGNFPGRFSGRQFSNSRSEMNVSTLELGDSALYLCASSLSLAGWTDTQYFGPGTRLTVL.

The CDR3 DNA is TGTGCCAGTAAACGCGGAAGCGGGGGCCGTTCCACAGATACGCAGTATTTT. The encoded protein is CASKRGSGGRSTDTQYF. V and J are TRBV19 and TRBJ2-3, with 8 positions matching TRBD2. The CDR3 contains 17 residues. The ends lost 7 bases at V and 2 bases at J; junction bases unmatched: 14. The germline V gene encodes CDR1 LNHDA and CDR2 SQIVND (reference sequence).

DNA for the CDR3: TGTGCCAGCAGCTCCAGAGCAGGGGATTCACCCCTCCACTTT. Translating gives CASSSRAGDSPLHF. The chain joins TRBV5-4 to TRBJ1-6; possible D gene TRBD1, 6 bases. Trimming removed 3 bases from V and 8 bases from J, with 12 bases in between. Germline loops: CDR1 SGHNT, CDR2 YYREEE (reference sequence). This CDR3 comprises 14 residues.

This clone was counted only a few times. The genes are TRBV19 and TRBJ1-2; 10 nucleotides align to TRBD1. The junction had 10 bases not matched to a gene; V was cut back by 11 bases and J by 4 bases. Per germline, CDR1 LNHDA and CDR2 SQIVND (reference sequence). The CDR3 totals 14 residues. CDR3 coding DNA: TGTGCCCTGGTGGGGACAGGGGTAATCTATGGCTACACCTTC. Protein product: CALVGTGVIYGYTF. The whole variable domain, remainder taken from reference TRBV19 and TRBJ1-2, is DGGITQSPKYLFRKEGQNVTLSCEQNLNHDAMYWYRQDPGQGLRLIYYSQIVNDFQKGDIAEGYSVSREKKESFPLTVTSAQKNPTAFYLCALVGTGVIYGYTFGSGTRLTVV.

The chain uses TRBV28 and TRBJ2-6; no reliable D call. CDR3 length: 16 residues. The germline CDR1 and CDR2 sequences are MDHEN and SYDVKM. V dropped 8 bases and J dropped 4 bases, with 18 bases sitting between them. The DNA for the CDR3 is TGTGCCAGCCTTGGTCACAATCTCCGGGGGGCCAACGTCCTGACTTTC. Its protein product is CASLGHNLRGANVLTF. The complete variable domain, with remaining parts taken from reference TRBV28 and TRBJ2-6, reads DVKVTQSSRYLVKRTGEKVFLECVQDMDHENMFWYRQDPGLGLRLIYFSYDVKMKEKGDIPEGYSVSREKKERFSLILESASTNQTSMYLCASLGHNLRGANVLTFGAGSRLTVL.

The rearrangement joins TRBV7-3 to TRBJ2-3; 9 nucleotides line up with TRBD2. J gave up 6 bases and V 5 bases, and 9 bases lay outside the gene matches. This CDR3 contains 15 residues. CDR1 SGHTA and CDR2 FQGTGA come from the germline V gene. For the CDR3, the DNA is TGTGCCAGCAGCCAACCGGGACTAGCATCGGATACGCAGTATTTT. It specifies CASSQPGLASDTQYF.

V is TRBV6-5 and J is TRBJ2-7, with D unresolved. Germline values: CDR1 MNHEY, CDR2 SVGAGI. The V end was cut by 2 bases, the J end by 4 bases, with 18 bases between. The CDR3 consists of 16 residues. This CDR3 reads CASSYSTPIGRYEQYF. In DNA, the CDR3 is TGTGCCAGCAGTTACAGTACCCCGATTGGGCGTTACGAGCAGTACTTC.

The chain links TRBV7-2 to TRBJ1-4; perhaps TRBD1 as D (5 bases). The germline V and J ends were trimmed by 5 bases and 7 bases, with 20 bases remaining between them. Per the germline V gene, CDR1 is SGHTA and CDR2 is FQGNSA. This CDR3 contains 16 residues. In DNA form, the CDR3 reads TGTGCCAGCAGCCCACGGCCAAGGGGCGCTGGTGAAAAACTGTTTTTT. This encodes CASSPRPRGAGEKLFF.

This clone was seen a single time. The chain links TRBV30 to TRBJ1-5, with a weak D call TRBD1 (5 bases). CDR1 is GTSNPN and CDR2 is SVGIG in the germline V gene (reference sequence). CDR3 length: 15 residues. With 5 bases removed from V and 0 bases from J, the gap between germline ends came to 14 bases. CDR3: CAWQTAGGSNQPQHF. The CDR3 DNA sequence: TGTGCCTGGCAAACGGCCGGGGGTAGCAATCAGCCCCAGCATTTT.

This chain connects TRBV28 to TRBJ1-2; the D gene is possibly TRBD1 (5 bases). The ends were cut back, 7 bases at V and 2 bases at J, with 11 bases in the middle. Germline CDR1 is MDHEN and CDR2 is SYDVKM. The length of the CDR3 is 13 residues. CDR3: CASNAGQNYGYTF. CDR3 coding DNA: TGTGCCAGCAACGCAGGGCAGAACTATGGCTACACCTTC.

The chain combines TRBV7-2 with TRBJ1-4, with 7 bases lining up with TRBD1. V dropped 5 bases and J dropped 8; count of bases not matched to a gene: 14. Per the germline V gene, CDR1 is SGHTA and CDR2 is FQGNSA. The CDR3 extends over 16 amino acids. CDR3 region: CASSPGGGGGNEKLFF. Written as DNA, the CDR3 is TGTGCCAGCAGCCCGGGTGGGGGAGGGGGCAACGAAAAACTGTTTTTT. Using reference TRBV7-2 and TRBJ1-4 for the parts outside the CDR3, the full variable domain is GAGVSQSPSNKVTEKGKDVELRCDPISGHTALYWYRQSLGQGLEFLIYFQGNSAPDKSGLPSDRFSAERTGGSVSTLTIQRTQQEDSAVYLCASSPGGGGGNEKLFFGSGTQLSVL.

This chain joins TRBV18 and TRBJ1-6; 9 bases fit TRBD1. The CDR3 runs to 15 residues. CDR1 is KGHSH, CDR2 LQKENI, per germline. V gave up 6 bases and J gave up 5 bases; unmatched junction bases: 5. The CDR3 region is CASSRGQGNNSPLHF. Here the CDR3 DNA reads TGTGCCAGCTCGCGGGGACAGGGAAATAATTCACCCCTCCACTTT.

The chain joins TRBV5-6 to TRBJ1-2; D remains ambiguous. Trimming removed 5 bases from V and 8 bases from J, with 13 bases in between. The CDR3 covers 12 residues. From germline, CDR1 is SGHDT and CDR2 YYEEEE. The CDR3 DNA follows: TGTGCCAGCAGGGTGAGATTTGAGGGCTACACCTTC. Protein: CASRVRFEGYTF.

The V call is TRBV10-1, the J call TRBJ2-1; 10 nucleotides line up with TRBD2. The CDR3 sequence is 16 residues long. The trim removed 0 bases at V and 4 bases at J, leaving 3 bases unmatched. Germline CDR1 is WNHNN and CDR2 is SYGVQD (reference sequence). The DNA for the CDR3 is TGCGCCAGCAGTGAGTCTGCTAGCGGGAGATACAATGAGCAGTTCTTC. Translating it yields CASSESASGRYNEQFF.

Written as DNA, the CDR3 is TGTGCCAGCAGCTTAAAGGGGGATACGCAGTATTTT. It yields the protein CASSLKGDTQYF. J is TRBJ2-3 and V is TRBV7-3; D might be TRBD1 (5 bases). The CDR3 totals 12 residues. Looked up from germline, CDR1 is SGHTA and CDR2 is FQGTGA. The V end lost 1 base, the J end lost 6 bases, and 5 bases lay between the germline ends.

The chain carries TRBV18 and TRBJ1-2, with unresolved D. The CDR3 sequence is 14 residues long. Per the germline V gene, CDR1 is KGHSH and CDR2 is LQKENI. V lost 2 bases and J lost 4, with 11 bases in between. CDR3 residues: CASSPFEGRYGYTF. Written as DNA, the CDR3 is TGTGCCAGCTCACCATTTGAAGGGCGCTATGGCTACACCTTC.

The gene calls are TRBV28 and TRBJ2-7, with TRBD2 matching over 10 bases. Germline lookup yields CDR1 MDHEN and CDR2 SYDVKM. The CDR3 sequence is 13 residues long. V lost 6 bases and J lost 2; bases outside the gene matches: 1. CDR3 DNA: TGTGCCAGCAGACTAGCGGGGACCTACGAGCAGTACTTC. Protein sequence: CASRLAGTYEQYF.

This clone was found many times. This rearrangement joins TRBV11-2 to TRBJ1-2; the match to TRBD1 covers 7 bases. V dropped 4 bases and J dropped 5; count of bases not matched to a gene: 10. CDR1 is SGHAT and CDR2 is FQNNGV in the germline V gene. The CDR3 contains 15 residues. The CDR3, as DNA: TGTGCCAGCAGCTCCTGGGACAGCGGTTTATATGGCTACACCTTC. The encoded protein is CASSSWDSGLYGYTF. Full variable domain (remainder filled in from reference TRBV11-2 and TRBJ1-2): EAGVAQSPRYKIIEKRQSVAFWCNPISGHATLYWYQQILGQGPKLLIQFQNNGVVDDSQLPKDRFSAERLKGVDSTLKIQPAKLEDSAVYLCASSSWDSGLYGYTFGSGTRLTVV.

The J gene is TRBJ2-1, the V gene TRBV18; a possible D gene is TRBD2 (6 bases). CDR3 length equals 14 residues. Germline lookup yields CDR1 KGHSH and CDR2 LQKENI. Trimming removed 3 bases at V and 4 bases at J, with 10 bases between. In DNA form, the CDR3 reads TGTGCCAGCTCACCCACGGCGGGGTACAATGAGCAGTTCTTC. Translation gives CASSPTAGYNEQFF.

The V and J genes are TRBV30 and TRBJ2-7; tentative D call: TRBD1 (5 bases). The V end was cut by 3 bases, the J end by 5 bases, with 17 bases between. This CDR3 has 14 residues. Germline CDR1 and CDR2: GTSNPN and SVGIG (reference sequence). The chain's CDR3 is CAWRLGAGFHEQYF. The CDR3 bases are TGTGCCTGGAGACTTGGGGCAGGGTTCCACGAGCAGTACTTC.